This TCR beta chain is from a study of T cell changes during pregnancy in multiple sclerosis. Germline V gene data show CDR1 as MNHNS and CDR2 as SASEGT. CDR3 length equals 13 residues. V was cut by 5 bases and J by 12 bases, with 17 bases left in between. This clone was detected once. Clones were sequenced by immunoSEQ multiplex PCR, and TCRdb holds only the in-frame ones, with some missing. The sample includes approximately 79,000 clones, around nine tenths of them seen just once. The receptor's source is a female donor with multiple sclerosis, enrolled in a pregnancy study. Source: CD4+ T cells from peripheral blood mononuclear cells, taken before pregnancy. This sequence joins TRBV6-1 and TRBJ1-5; D is uncertain. CDR3 nucleotides: TGTGCCAGCAGTCCCCGGGGTGGGGAAATCCAGCATTTT. Translated, it gives CASSPRGGEIQHF.